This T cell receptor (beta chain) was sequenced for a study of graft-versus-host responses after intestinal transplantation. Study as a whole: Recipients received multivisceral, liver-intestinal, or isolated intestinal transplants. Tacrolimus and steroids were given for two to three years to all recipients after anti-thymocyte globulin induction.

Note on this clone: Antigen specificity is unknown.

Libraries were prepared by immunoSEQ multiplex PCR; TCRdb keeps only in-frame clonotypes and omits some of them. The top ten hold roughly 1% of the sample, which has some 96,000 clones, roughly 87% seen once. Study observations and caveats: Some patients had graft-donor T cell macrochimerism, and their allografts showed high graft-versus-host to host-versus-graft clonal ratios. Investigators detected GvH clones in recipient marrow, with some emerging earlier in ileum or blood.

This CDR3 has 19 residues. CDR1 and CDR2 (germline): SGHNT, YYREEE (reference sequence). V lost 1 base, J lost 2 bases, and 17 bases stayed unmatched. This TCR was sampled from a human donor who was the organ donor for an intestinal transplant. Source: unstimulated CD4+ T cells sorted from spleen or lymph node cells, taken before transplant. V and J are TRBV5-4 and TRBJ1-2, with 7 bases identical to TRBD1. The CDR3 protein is CASSLTGTAGTDANYGYTF. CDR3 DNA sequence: TGTGCCAGCAGCTTGACGGGAACCGCCGGGACAGATGCAAACTATGGCTACACCTTC.